This T cell receptor beta chain came from a study of T cells in tuberculosis. Produced via immunoSEQ multiplex PCR; TCRdb's table is partial and in-frame only. The data show nearly 60,000 clones, over 75% seen once. With V trimmed by 5 bases and J by 3 bases, 7 bases remained unmatched. The CDR3 contains 15 residues. In germline, CDR1 is LNHDA, CDR2 SQIVND (reference sequence). This clone was recorded a few times. Cells were sorted from thawed PBMC rested overnight and stained with GMM-loaded CD1B tetramer, viability dye and anti-CD3. CD1B tetramers were loaded with Rhodococcus equi-derived C32 glucose monomycolate. From each donor, some 100,000 tetramer-negative cells were sorted.

The sequence was collected from an adult woman with latent tuberculosis. Sequencing was carried out using CD1b-GMM tetramer-negative cells sorted from PBMCs. The chain carries TRBV19 and TRBJ2-3, with 8 bases matching TRBD1. CDR3 coding DNA: TGTGCCAGTAGTCCAGGGGGCAGCGAGACAGATACGCAGTATTTT. The encoded protein is CASSPGGSETDTQYF. The full variable domain, rest sourced from reference TRBV19 and TRBJ2-3, is DGGITQSPKYLFRKEGQNVTLSCEQNLNHDAMYWYRQDPGQGLRLIYYSQIVNDFQKGDIAEGYSVSREKKESFPLTVTSAQKNPTAFYLCASSPGGSETDTQYFGPGTRLTVL.